This TCR beta chain was observed in a study of blood T cell repertoires in COVID-19. About the study: COVID-19 samples collected from the United States, Italy and Spain covered acute and convalescent phases.

The germline CDR1 and CDR2 sequences are MNHEY and SVGEGT. The trim removed 4 bases at V and 4 bases at J, leaving 9 bases unmatched. CDR3 length: 15 amino acids. Original processing methods: Reference gene primer amplification gave nucleated cell count estimates. Sequencing used immunoSEQ multiplex PCR; TCRdb keeps in-frame clones, though not all of them. The V and J calls and the clone size are those of that table, but D and trimming were determined from the DNA. The profile shows about 220,000 clones, approximately 83% of them singletons. Recruitment covered roughly 22 US areas and drew participants whose ages spanned roughly 18 to 90 years. Cohort placement rested on clinical history that participants reported themselves.

The specimen was PBMCs or T cells enriched from blood (not recorded which). The gene calls are TRBV6-2 or TRBV6-3 and TRBJ1-2; 7 nucleotides match TRBD1. The TCR comes from a woman between 40 and 55 years old with acute COVID-19. CDR3 protein: CASSSPPDRSYGYTF. CDR3 bases: TGTGCCAGCAGTTCCCCACCGGACAGGTCCTATGGCTACACCTTC.